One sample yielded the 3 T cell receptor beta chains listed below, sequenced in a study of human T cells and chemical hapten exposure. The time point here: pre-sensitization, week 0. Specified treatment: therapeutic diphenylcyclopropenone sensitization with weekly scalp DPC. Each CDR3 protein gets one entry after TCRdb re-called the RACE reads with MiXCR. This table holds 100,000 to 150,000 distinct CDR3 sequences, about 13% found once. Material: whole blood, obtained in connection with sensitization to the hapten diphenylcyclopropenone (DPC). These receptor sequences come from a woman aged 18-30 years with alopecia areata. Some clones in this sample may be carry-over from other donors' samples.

The CDR3 loop reads CASSSQVTAGTDTQYF. CDR3 coding DNA: TGTGCCAGCAGCTCCCAAGTTACAGCGGGCACAGATACGCAGTATTTT. V usage is TRBV7-2 and J usage is TRBJ2-3; perhaps TRBD2 as D (5 bases). The germline V gene encodes CDR1 SGHTA and CDR2 FQGNSA. V lost 4 bases and J 1 base, leaving 15 bases between the germline ends. This CDR3 region has 16 residues.

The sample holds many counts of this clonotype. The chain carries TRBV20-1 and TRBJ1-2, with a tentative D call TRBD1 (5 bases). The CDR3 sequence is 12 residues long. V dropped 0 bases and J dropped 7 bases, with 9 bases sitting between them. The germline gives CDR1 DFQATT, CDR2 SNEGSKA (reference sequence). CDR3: CSARDRDSGYTF. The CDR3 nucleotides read TGCAGTGCTAGAGACAGGGATAGTGGCTACACCTTC.

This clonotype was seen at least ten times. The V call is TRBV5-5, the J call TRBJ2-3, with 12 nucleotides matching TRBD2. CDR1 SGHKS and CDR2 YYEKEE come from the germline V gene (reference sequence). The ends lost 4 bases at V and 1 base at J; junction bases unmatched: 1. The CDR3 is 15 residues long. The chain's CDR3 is CASSGLAGRTDTQYF. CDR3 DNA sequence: TGTGCCAGCAGCGGACTAGCGGGGCGCACAGATACGCAGTATTTT.